Listed below are T cell receptor beta chains from one sample, sequenced in a study of beta chain features in type 1 diabetes. Generated by immunoSEQ multiplex PCR, the TCRdb table keeps only in-frame clones and is missing some. Of approximately 120,000 clones detected, almost 40% appear once; the ten largest clones hold roughly 0.059%. What was sequenced was stem cell memory CD4+ T cells from blood. These receptors were obtained from a young woman in good health. CDR3s include the opening cysteine and the closing phenylalanine or tryptophan. The D gene is left open where the match is weak. Expanded clones are given a class, and other clones once, few, many or no size at all.

D gene	clone size	V gene	J gene	CDR3 protein	CDR3 DNA
-	-	TRBV4-2	TRBJ1-2	CASSPYPHTGFIHYGYTF	TGTGCCAGCAGCCCTTACCCCCACACAGGCTTCATCCACTATGGCTACACCTTC
TRBD2	few	TRBV4-1	TRBJ2-5	CASSQEKLAGQETQYF	TGCGCCAGCAGCCAAGAAAAGCTAGCGGGACAAGAGACCCAGTACTTC
-	-	TRBV5-1	TRBJ2-3	CASSSGTDTQYF	TGCGCCAGCAGCTCAGGCACAGATACGCAGTATTTT
-	-	TRBV18	TRBJ2-4	CASSPGSPSRNIQYF	TGTGCCAGCTCACCCGGGTCCCCAAGCAGAAACATTCAGTACTTC
-	-	TRBV28	TRBJ1-6	CASSPGNSPLHF	TGTGCCAGCAGTCCAGGGAATTCACCCCTCCACTTT
TRBD1	-	TRBV29-1	TRBJ2-7	CSASGGFRYEQYF	TGCAGCGCATCAGGGGGTTTCAGGTACGAGCAGTACTTC
TRBD2	-	TRBV11-1	TRBJ2-7	CASSLVAGGTYEQYF	TGTGCCAGCAGCTTGGTAGCGGGGGGTACCTACGAGCAGTACTTC
TRBD2	-	TRBV5-1	TRBJ2-5	CASSLAPSSLPSGRPKRETQYF	TGCGCCAGCAGCTTGGCTCCCTCTTCCCTTCCTAGCGGGAGGCCCAAGAGAGAGACCCAGTACTTC
-	-	TRBV2	TRBJ2-1	CASSVDAGVAYNEQFF	TGTGCCAGCAGTGTGGATGCAGGGGTCGCCTACAATGAGCAGTTCTTC
-	-	TRBV4-1	TRBJ2-7	CASSLYQASYEQYF	TGCGCCAGCAGCCTGTACCAGGCCTCCTACGAGCAGTACTTC
TRBD2	few	TRBV10-3	TRBJ2-7	CAISELGLGGGEQYF	TGTGCCATCAGTGAGTTGGGACTAGGGGGAGGCGAGCAGTACTTC
TRBD2	-	TRBV10-3	TRBJ2-1	CAIRGEAGGSYNEQFF	TGTGCCATCCGGGGGGAGGCGGGAGGGTCCTACAATGAGCAGTTCTTC
TRBD1	-	TRBV7-2	TRBJ2-1	CASSSGQYNEQFF	TGTGCCAGCAGCTCGGGACAGTACAATGAGCAGTTCTTC
TRBD2	-	TRBV9	TRBJ2-1	CASSVGIGRGTNEQFF	TGTGCCAGCAGCGTAGGGATCGGGAGGGGGACCAATGAGCAGTTCTTC
-	-	TRBV28	TRBJ2-1	CASSSGLRQFF	TGTGCCAGCAGTTCGGGACTCCGGCAGTTCTTC
-	-	TRBV18	TRBJ1-5	CASSPFEQRNQPQHF	TGTGCCAGCTCACCATTTGAGCAGAGGAATCAGCCCCAGCATTTT
TRBD1	few	TRBV27	TRBJ1-1	CASRLQGKNTEAFF	TGTGCCAGCAGGCTACAGGGGAAAAACACTGAAGCTTTCTTT
TRBD1	-	TRBV28	TRBJ2-2	CATLRQGALSGELFF	TGTGCCACCCTAAGACAGGGGGCTCTGTCCGGGGAGCTGTTTTTT
-	few	TRBV5-5	TRBJ1-5	CASSLGRGMSRVDQPQHF	TGTGCCAGCAGCTTGGGCAGGGGAATGTCTAGGGTAGATCAGCCCCAGCATTTT
TRBD2	few	TRBV5-4	TRBJ2-2	CASSSPGLATGELFF	TGTGCCAGCAGTTCACCGGGACTAGCAACCGGGGAGCTGTTTTTT
-	-	TRBV6-6	TRBJ2-7	CASSSSGSPSYEQYF	TGTGCCAGCAGTTCGTCCGGGTCCCCATCCTACGAGCAGTACTTC
TRBD2	few	TRBV28	TRBJ2-7	CASSPLGLAGVEQYF	TGTGCCAGCAGCCCATTGGGACTAGCGGGAGTCGAGCAGTACTTC
TRBD1	-	TRBV7-2	TRBJ1-5	CASSGWDRHNQPQHF	TGTGCCAGCAGCGGATGGGACAGGCACAATCAGCCCCAGCATTTT
TRBD1	-	TRBV30	TRBJ2-4	CAWSGMDRDIQYF	TGTGCCTGGAGTGGTATGGACAGGGACATTCAGTACTTC
TRBD2	-	TRBV5-5	TRBJ2-7	CASRRGGNSYEQYF	TGTGCCAGCAGACGGGGGGGCAACTCCTACGAGCAGTACTTC
-	-	TRBV18	TRBJ1-5	CASSPRQNSNQPQHF	TGTGCCAGCTCGCCCCGACAGAACAGCAATCAGCCCCAGCATTTT
-	-	TRBV7-9	TRBJ1-1	CASSFSTGSRPEAFF	TGTGCCAGCAGCTTTAGCACAGGGTCCCGGCCTGAAGCTTTCTTT
TRBD1	-	TRBV7-8	TRBJ1-1	CASSLLNRGRGTEAFF	TGTGCCAGCAGCTTGTTAAATAGGGGGCGCGGCACTGAAGCTTTCTTT
-	-	TRBV25-1	TRBJ1-4	CASSSSGGHNEKLFF	TGTGCCAGCAGTAGCTCCGGGGGTCATAATGAAAAACTGTTTTTT
-	-	TRBV11-3	TRBJ2-7	CASSLDGRNYEQYF	TGTGCCAGCAGCTTAGATGGGAGAAACTACGAGCAGTACTTC
-	-	TRBV30	TRBJ1-2	CAWRQQGRGNYGYTF	TGTGCCTGGCGTCAACAGGGTAGAGGTAACTATGGCTACACCTTC
TRBD2	few	TRBV27	TRBJ2-3	CASSPSLRASGIGRWYF	TGTGCCAGCAGCCCCTCCCTTCGGGCTAGCGGGATAGGGAGGTGGTATTTT
-	-	TRBV5-1	TRBJ1-1	CASSGPVGVATEAFF	TGCGCCAGCAGCGGCCCGGTAGGGGTGGCCACTGAAGCTTTCTTT
TRBD2	few	TRBV30	TRBJ2-4	CAWSVFSGGNIQYF	TGTGCCTGGAGTGTATTCAGCGGGGGAAACATTCAGTACTTC
-	-	TRBV16	TRBJ1-2	CASSLGLTGIYGYTF	TGTGCCAGCAGCCTCGGTTTGACAGGAATCTATGGCTACACCTTC
TRBD1	few	TRBV18	TRBJ1-5	CASSPRTGQGSNQPQHF	TGTGCCAGCTCACCACGAACGGGACAGGGGAGCAATCAGCCCCAGCATTTT
-	few	TRBV28	TRBJ2-5	CASSLYLQETQYF	TGTGCCAGCAGTTTATATTTACAAGAGACCCAGTACTTC
TRBD1	few	TRBV5-4	TRBJ2-7	CASSRVDRPVAYEQYF	TGTGCCAGCAGCCGGGTGGACAGGCCAGTCGCCTACGAGCAGTACTTC
-	-	TRBV18	TRBJ1-5	CASSPGPTAPYSNQPQHF	TGTGCCAGCTCACCTGGACCGACAGCCCCTTATAGCAATCAGCCCCAGCATTTT
-	-	TRBV5-1	TRBJ2-1	CASSLTSRREQFF	TGCGCCAGCAGCTTGACTAGCAGGCGTGAGCAGTTCTTC
-	once	TRBV15	TRBJ2-5	CATSRDRWTLGTQYF	TGTGCCACCAGCAGGGACCGATGGACACTCGGGACCCAGTACTTC
-	few	TRBV7-9	TRBJ1-1	CASSLMRDTEAFF	TGTGCCAGCAGCCTAATGCGGGACACTGAAGCTTTCTTT
TRBD2	once	TRBV10-3	TRBJ2-7	CATTPTSSVSYEQYF	TGTGCCACCACCCCGACTAGCTCCGTTTCCTACGAGCAGTACTTC
TRBD2	-	TRBV29-1	TRBJ2-3	CSVSGTSGSTDTQYF	TGCAGCGTTTCCGGGACTAGCGGTAGCACAGATACGCAGTATTTT
TRBD2	-	TRBV4-1	TRBJ2-1	CASSPLGRTSGRTSYNEQFF	TGCGCCAGCAGCCCCCTGGGGCGGACTAGCGGGAGGACTTCCTACAATGAGCAGTTCTTC